Below are 11 T cell receptor beta chains sequenced from a single sample in a study of blood T cells in healthy people across ages. It was with a sample-barcoded 5' primer and a J-beta primer mix that a second PCR of roughly 7 to 11 cycles was run. TCRdb called the 5' RACE reads again in MiXCR, with one record for every CDR3 protein. The table includes about 800,000 distinct CDR3 sequences, about 42% detected once. Sample: blood. Receptor source: a man older than 75 in good health.

This clonotype has at least ten counts. The chain carries TRBV5-1 and TRBJ2-5; 11 positions match TRBD2. There are 16 residues in the CDR3. The germline V gene has CDR1 SGHRS and CDR2 YFSETQ. Trimming at V came to 0 bases and at J to 2 bases, leaving 3 bases not matched to a gene. CDR3: CASSLGGLAEQETQYF. The CDR3 nucleotides read TGCGCCAGCAGCTTGGGGGGACTAGCGGAACAAGAGACCCAGTACTTC. The entire variable domain, with the rest obtained from reference TRBV5-1 and TRBJ2-5, is as follows: KAGVTQTPRYLIKTRGQQVTLSCSPISGHRSVSWYQQTPGQGLQFLFEYFSETQRNKGNFPGRFSGRQFSNSRSEMNVSTLELGDSALYLCASSLGGLAEQETQYFGPGTRLLVL.

The rearrangement uses TRBV29-1 and TRBJ2-7; D tentatively reads TRBD1 or TRBD2 (6 bases each). Trimming cost V 6 bases and J 7 bases, with 22 bases left between them. The germline CDR1 and CDR2 sequences are SQVTM and ANQGSEA. The CDR3 contains 14 residues. DNA of the CDR3: TGCAGCGTGGAGGGGGGAGTTAACTACAATGAGCAGTACTTC. Translated, it gives CSVEGGVNYNEQYF.

The chain couples TRBV6-2 or TRBV6-3 to TRBJ1-1; D not resolved. V was trimmed by 1 base and J by 6 bases, leaving 21 bases between them. The V gene's germline CDR1 is MNHEY and CDR2 SVGEGT. The CDR3 is 17 amino acids. The CDR3 loop is CASSYFYGVIASPEAFF. CDR3 in DNA: TGTGCCAGCAGTTACTTCTATGGAGTCATAGCCTCCCCTGAAGCTTTCTTT.

This clonotype showed up many times. The chain is built from TRBV12-3 or TRBV12-4 and TRBJ2-1; 10 bases agree with TRBD2. The CDR3 extends over 15 amino acids. V shed 6 bases, J shed 4 bases, and the junction held 6 bases outside the gene matches. The CDR3 region is CASRLLAGAYNEQFF. The CDR3 DNA is TGTGCCAGCAGATTGCTAGCGGGAGCGTACAATGAGCAGTTCTTC.

This clonotype was detected only once. The rearrangement uses TRBV20-1 and TRBJ1-2; 7 nucleotides agree with TRBD1. Trimming cost V 5 bases and J 2 bases; bases outside gene matches: 5. Germline-derived CDR1 and CDR2 are DFQATT and SNEGSKA (reference sequence). The length of the CDR3 is 13 residues. This CDR3 reads CSAGTELNYGYTF. CDR3 bases: TGCAGTGCTGGGACAGAACTGAACTATGGCTACACCTTC.

The chain recombines TRBV20-1 with TRBJ1-1; tentative D call: TRBD1 (6 bases). V was cut by 3 bases and J by 3 bases, with 14 bases left in between. Germline CDR1 and CDR2: DFQATT and SNEGSKA (reference sequence). This CDR3 contains 14 residues. The CDR3 DNA sequence: TGCAGTGCTAGTGGACAGCTCGGTCACACTGAAGCTTTCTTT. Translation: CSASGQLGHTEAFF.

This clonotype occurred many times. The chain has TRBV29-1 and TRBJ2-7; D may be TRBD1 (6 bases). This CDR3 spans 13 amino acids. Germline CDR1 SQVTM, CDR2 ANQGSEA. Trimming stripped 5 bases from V and 2 bases from J, with 13 bases between. The CDR3 DNA is TGCAGCGTTCGGACAGCGCACGCCTACGAGCAGTACTTC. Encoded protein: CSVRTAHAYEQYF.

The rearrangement links TRBV6-2 or TRBV6-3 to TRBJ1-5; the D gene is possibly TRBD1 (5 bases). The CDR3 length is 14 residues. Trimming took off 5 bases at V and 4 bases at J, with 12 bases between the two ends. Germline V gives CDR1 MNHEY, CDR2 SVGEGT. The CDR3 DNA is TGTGCCAGCAGTACCAGGACACGGAATCAGCCCCAGCATTTT. Translated, it gives CASSTRTRNQPQHF.

In the case of this clonotype: Relative to the germline gene, one junction end is altered; a read error may explain this. The genes are TRBV10-3 and TRBJ2-1; D is undetermined. CDR1 and CDR2 (germline): ENHRY, SYGVKD. The CDR3 is 17 amino acids. CDR3 loop: CATSDSPGRSSYNEQFF. The CDR3 DNA reads as TGTGCCACCAGTGATTCACCAGGCAGGAGCTCCTACAATGAGCAGTTCTTC.

The chain employs TRBV28 and TRBJ2-5; TRBD2 is a possible D gene (6 bases). CDR1 and CDR2 (germline): MDHEN, SYDVKM. The CDR3 runs 14 residues. V was trimmed by 10 bases and J by 11 bases, leaving 26 bases between them. The CDR3 bases are TGTGCCACCGAAGTTGCGGAGGGACTTCGGGAGCAGTACTTC. Its translation: CATEVAEGLREQYF.

V gene TRBV29-1 combines with J gene TRBJ2-7, with D uncertain. CDR1 is SQVTM, CDR2 ANQGSEA, per germline. The CDR3 loop spans 13 amino acids. Trimming cost V 5 bases and J 5 bases, with 16 bases left between them. The chain's CDR3 is CSVTIRVHNEQYF. For the CDR3, the DNA is TGCAGCGTTACTATCCGAGTACACAACGAGCAGTACTTC.